In its sample, the clone carrying this T cell receptor (beta chain) was seen many times. This sample is part of a study of early T cells in non-severe SARS-CoV-2 infection. Study in general: Sequenced bulk RNA came from whole blood that was unsorted, and chains were unpaired.

Separate cDNA molecules each had unique molecular identifiers attached to them. Each CDR3 protein is one row after TCRdb ran MiXCR on the 5' RACE reads. The sample comprises some 54,000 distinct CDR3 sequences, more than 8.5% of which are singletons, and 8.6% rests with the top ten. CDR1 and CDR2 (germline): KGHSH, LQKENI. V shed 5 bases, J shed 8 bases, and the junction held 16 bases outside the gene matches. The CDR3 totals 16 residues. The chain uses TRBV18 and TRBJ1-2, with 8 bases that match TRBD1. The sequence derives from an adult who was a healthcare worker with PCR-confirmed SARS-CoV-2 infection or an uninfected control (not recorded which). Sequenced: whole blood. The CDR3: CASSSGTGFLSAGYTF. CDR3 sequence (DNA): TGTGCCAGCTCATCCGGGACAGGTTTCCTGAGTGCCGGCTACACCTTC.